The rows below give T cell receptor beta chains drawn from one sample of a study of cytomegalovirus exposure and HLA in healthy donors. Sequencing was performed with immunoSEQ multiplex PCR; in TCRdb, only in-frame clones are kept and a portion is missing. The sample contains about 49,000 clones, 92% of which appear only once. Sequenced: PBMCs. The receptors stem from a man aged 18 to 35 in good health and CMV-seronegative. CDR3s include the opening cysteine and the closing phenylalanine or tryptophan.

j_call v_call cdr3_aa
TRBJ2-2 TRBV19 CASSIDDGSGGELFF
TRBJ1-1 TRBV7-8 CASSLYLGEAFF
TRBJ1-5 TRBV30 CAWSVRENQPQHF
TRBJ1-1 TRBV6-6 CASTPGVGATEAFF
TRBJ2-7 TRBV7-9 CASSPGLYEQYF
TRBJ1-2 TRBV5-4 CASSLAGYGYTF
TRBJ2-1 TRBV6-4 CASSAGGTSYNEQFF
TRBJ2-7 TRBV28 CASSYLAGSTYEQYF
TRBJ2-1 TRBV7-6 CASSPRDRDYNEQFF
TRBJ2-7 TRBV5-1 CASSEGLAGGIPGEQYF
TRBJ2-1 TRBV6-5 CASSYSQNEQFF
TRBJ2-1 TRBV20-1 CSARVTGQQFF
TRBJ2-7 TRBV7-8 CASSRGTSYEQYF
TRBJ1-5 TRBV27 CASSADRINQPQHF